This T cell receptor beta chain was recovered during a study of tumor-infiltrating lymphocytes in primary liver carcinoma. The overall study: Both sexes were represented among patients, who were 30 to 69 years old. Sequenced samples came back with roughly 3.65 to 7.5 million productive TCRbeta reads, and the counts looked alike across tissue types. Tumor staging was T1-T3 N0M0; sizes spanned about 4.2 to 11 cm across. Whole-study results and caveats: Tumor-adjacent and tumor-blood pairs showed less overlap than tumor region pairs.

A remark on this clonotype: Its specificity is unknown.

Germline CDR1 reads SGHDT; CDR2 reads YYEEEE. With V trimmed by 0 bases and J by 5 bases, 8 bases remained unmatched. The CDR3 sequence is 16 residues long. Blood RNA originated from unsorted whole blood, with germline DNA additionally extracted. A primer in the constant region served to generate TCR beta cDNA from roughly 520 ng of total RNA. Libraries covering TCR beta were generated through three nested multiplex PCR rounds (using a slightly modified ARM-PCR). For around 10 cycles apiece, the opening two PCR rounds ran with TRBV1-TRBV30 forward primers and a C-beta reverse primer. TCRdb itself ran the multiplex PCR reads through MiXCR, one entry per CDR3 protein. The data show hundreds of thousands of distinct CDR3 sequences, about 50% seen once.

This TCR came from a woman in her thirties with primary liver carcinoma and hepatitis B virus infection. The chain has TRBV5-6 and TRBJ1-2; TRBD1 aligns across 9 bases. Sequencing was done on a sample of peripheral blood. CDR3 sequence (DNA): TGTGCCAGCAGCTTGGAGACAGGGGGTCACAAGTATGGCTACACCTTC. It is translated as CASSLETGGHKYGYTF.